Following are 23 T cell receptor beta chains from one sample sequenced in a study of blood T cell repertoires in COVID-19. This table comes from immunoSEQ multiplex PCR, and its TCRdb copy is limited to in-frame clones, with some not included. Altogether 300,000 to 400,000 clones are present, about 86% being singletons, with the ten largest covering roughly 4.2%. Sequenced material: PBMCs or T cells enriched from blood (not recorded which). The source is a woman aged 40 to 50 with acute COVID-19.

V usage is TRBV5-1 and J usage is TRBJ1-2; D is undetermined. Trimming left V 0 bases short and J 6 bases short, with 15 bases between. The CDR3 sequence is 15 residues long. Germline CDR1 and CDR2: SGHRS and YFSETQ. The CDR3 here is CASSLGGGPWDGYTF. The CDR3 DNA reads TGCGCCAGCAGCTTGGGAGGAGGACCTTGGGATGGCTACACCTTC.

The CDR3 loop reads CASSLRDSGARNTIYF. DNA of the CDR3: TGTGCCAGCAGCTTGCGGGACAGTGGAGCGCGCAACACCATATATTTT. The gene calls are TRBV5-6 and TRBJ1-3, with 7 nucleotides matching TRBD1. Unmatched junction bases numbered 11, after V lost 1 base and J lost 7 bases. CDR1 and CDR2 from the germline V gene are SGHDT and YYEEEE. The CDR3 runs 16 residues.

This clone was counted only a few times. The V and J genes are TRBV18 and TRBJ1-6; D may be TRBD1 (5 bases). V shed 1 base and J shed 7 bases, with 11 bases lying between them. The CDR3 is 15 amino acids. The germline V gene has CDR1 KGHSH and CDR2 LQKENI. CDR3 region: CASSPLQGKNSPLHF. CDR3 DNA: TGTGCCAGCTCACCACTCCAGGGAAAGAATTCACCCCTCCACTTT.

The chain links TRBV5-4 to TRBJ1-2; D unclear. Per germline, CDR1 SGHNT and CDR2 YYREEE (reference sequence). The CDR3 is 15 amino acids. V dropped 0 bases and J dropped 7 bases, with 16 bases sitting between them. The CDR3 loop reads CASSLESGGAGGYTF. The DNA of the CDR3 is TGTGCCAGCAGCTTGGAGTCAGGAGGCGCGGGTGGCTACACCTTC. Full variable domain (missing parts from reference TRBV5-4 and TRBJ1-2): ETGVTQSPTHLIKTRGQQVTLRCSSQSGHNTVSWYQQALGQGPQFIFQYYREEENGRGNFPPRFSGLQFPNYSSELNVNALELDDSALYLCASSLESGGAGGYTFGSGTRLTVV.

The chain links TRBV24-1 to TRBJ1-2; 7 positions match TRBD1. Germline CDR1 and CDR2: KGHDR and SFDVKD. V lost 9 bases and J lost 8; bases outside the gene matches: 8. The CDR3 is 12 amino acids. The CDR3 is CATGQAIGGYTF. The CDR3 DNA reads as TGTGCCACCGGACAGGCTATCGGGGGCTACACCTTC.

The rearrangement uses TRBV19 and TRBJ1-2, with D possibly being TRBD1 (5 bases). This CDR3 contains 15 residues. Germline CDR1 reads LNHDA; CDR2 reads SQIVND (reference sequence). The germline V and J ends were trimmed by 4 bases and 6 bases, with 18 bases remaining between them. In DNA form, the CDR3 reads TGTGCCAGTAGTAGGACAAATATCAGGAGTGATGGCTACACCTTC. Translated, it gives CASSRTNIRSDGYTF.

This clone was counted a single time. V usage is TRBV7-2 and J usage is TRBJ1-4; TRBD1 is a possible D gene (5 bases). The germline CDR1 and CDR2 sequences are SGHTA and FQGNSA. This CDR3 is built from 14 residues. The germline V and J ends were trimmed by 6 bases and 7 bases, with 15 bases remaining between them. CDR3 DNA sequence: TGTGCCAGCAGTCTGGGGGGTTTTGGTGAAAAACTGTTTTTT. This gives the protein CASSLGGFGEKLFF. The whole variable domain, remainder taken from reference TRBV7-2 and TRBJ1-4, is GAGVSQSPSNKVTEKGKDVELRCDPISGHTALYWYRQSLGQGLEFLIYFQGNSAPDKSGLPSDRFSAERTGGSVSTLTIQRTQQEDSAVYLCASSLGGFGEKLFFGSGTQLSVL.

This chain connects TRBV7-8 to TRBJ2-2; TRBD2 matches 7 bases. Germline lookup yields CDR1 SGHVS and CDR2 FQNEAQ. This CDR3 contains 16 residues. Trimming removed 7 bases from V and 5 bases from J; junction bases left unmatched: 13. In nucleotides, the CDR3 is TGTGCCAGCAACCAATACGGGGCTAGCGGAACCGGGGAGCTGTTTTTT. Its translation is CASNQYGASGTGELFF.

This sequence joins TRBV27 and TRBJ1-1, with D hard to call. V dropped 4 bases and J dropped 1 base, with 7 bases sitting between them. The CDR3 is 13 amino acids. Germline CDR1 and CDR2: MNHEY and SMNVEV (reference sequence). CDR3 in amino acids: CASSWWQNTEAFF. CDR3 bases: TGTGCCAGCAGTTGGTGGCAGAACACTGAAGCTTTCTTT.

The chain couples TRBV21-1 to TRBJ1-1; the table's D call TRBD1 went unverified against the DNA. TRBV21-1 is a recognized pseudogene. The CDR3 totals 15 residues. The CDR3: CASSKLKGAGTEAFF. For the CDR3, the DNA is TGTGCCAGCAGCAAATTGAAGGGGGCAGGCACTGAAGCTTTCTTT.

The rearrangement links TRBV19 to TRBJ2-3; 10 positions match TRBD1. This CDR3 is built from 16 residues. The germline gives CDR1 LNHDA, CDR2 SQIVND (reference sequence). V gave up 4 bases and J gave up 1 base; unmatched junction bases: 5. CDR3 nucleotides: TGTGCCAGTAGTAGACGACAGGGGGCCGGCACAGATACGCAGTATTTT. This codes for CASSRRQGAGTDTQYF.

The CDR3 loop is CASSDPAFSGRATDTQYF. The CDR3 DNA reads TGTGCCAGCAGTGACCCCGCCTTCTCGGGGAGGGCGACAGATACGCAGTATTTT. This chain links TRBV25-1 with TRBJ2-3; 7 bases agree with TRBD2. V was pared by 3 bases and J by 3 bases, with 15 bases of the junction left unmatched. Germline V CDR1 and CDR2: MGHDK, SYGVNS. The CDR3 consists of 18 residues.

The chain uses TRBV2 and TRBJ1-5; TRBD1 matches 8 bases. Germline V gives CDR1 SNHLY, CDR2 FYNNEI. The CDR3 is made up of 16 amino acids. The ends lost 6 bases at V and 2 bases at J; junction bases unmatched: 9. The DNA for the CDR3 is TGTGCCAGCAGCCTCTTACAGGGGGGCGGCAATCAGCCCCAGCATTTT. Protein product: CASSLLQGGGNQPQHF.

The chain is built from TRBV11-2 and TRBJ2-7, with D possibly matching TRBD1 (6 bases). V was cut by 5 bases and J by 10 bases, with 21 bases left in between. CDR1 and CDR2 (germline): SGHAT, FQNNGV. CDR3 size: 14 residues. The DNA for the CDR3 is TGTGCCAGCAGCGTAACAGGGATATCGCGCCACCAGTACTTC. Encoded protein: CASSVTGISRHQYF. Variable domain in full (rest from reference TRBV11-2 and TRBJ2-7): EAGVAQSPRYKIIEKRQSVAFWCNPISGHATLYWYQQILGQGPKLLIQFQNNGVVDDSQLPKDRFSAERLKGVDSTLKIQPAKLEDSAVYLCASSVTGISRHQYFGPGTRLTVT.

The genes are TRBV4-3 and TRBJ1-5, with 8 positions matching TRBD1. The CDR3 is 18 residues long. The germline V gene encodes CDR1 LGHNA and CDR2 YSLEER. V gave up 0 bases and J gave up 7 bases; unmatched junction bases: 14. In DNA form, the CDR3 reads TGCGCCAGCAGCCAAGAAGTCGCCAGGGGGCTTATTGGCCAGCCCCAGCATTTT. It yields the protein CASSQEVARGLIGQPQHF.

This clone was picked up a small number of times. The rearrangement links TRBV10-3 to TRBJ2-3; D not certain. The CDR3 runs 12 residues. V was pared by 5 bases and J by 5 bases, with 8 bases between. Germline V gene data show CDR1 as ENHRY and CDR2 as SYGVKD. CDR3 in DNA: TGTGCCATCAGTCGAGAAAGAGATACGCAGTATTTT. This gives the protein CAISRERDTQYF.

The chain employs TRBV6-6 and TRBJ2-3; D gene unclear. The germline gives CDR1 MNHNY, CDR2 SVGAGI (reference sequence). V was pared by 1 base and J by 1 base, with 6 bases between. The CDR3 has 14 amino acids. Here the CDR3 reads CASSYFEGTDTQYF. In nucleotides, the CDR3 is TGTGCCAGCAGTTACTTCGAGGGCACAGATACGCAGTATTTT.

This clone was counted between two and nine times. The chain couples TRBV10-3 to TRBJ1-1; TRBD1 matches at 9 bases. The J segment lost 8 bases and the V segment lost 0 bases, leaving 4 bases of the junction unmatched. The CDR3 has 14 residues. Germline CDR1 reads ENHRY; CDR2 reads SYGVKD. The CDR3 loop is CAISESRQGVEAFF. DNA of the CDR3: TGTGCCATCAGTGAGTCCCGACAGGGGGTCGAAGCTTTCTTT.

This clone was seen a few times. This sequence joins TRBV5-1 and TRBJ2-7, with TRBD1 identical over 7 bases. J gave up 3 bases and V 0 bases, and 6 bases lay outside the gene matches. The CDR3 is 15 amino acids. The V gene's germline CDR1 is SGHRS and CDR2 YFSETQ. The DNA for the CDR3 is TGCGCCAGCAGCTTGGTCCCGGGACAGAACTACGAGCAGTACTTC. Translation: CASSLVPGQNYEQYF.

V and J are TRBV11-2 and TRBJ2-7, with a possible D match to TRBD1 (6 bases). The CDR3 consists of 13 residues. Germline assignment: CDR1 SGHAT and CDR2 FQNNGV. With 4 bases removed from V and 4 bases from J, the gap between germline ends came to 11 bases. The CDR3, as DNA: TGTGCCAGCAGCTACCTTACAGGGTACGAGCAGTACTTC. It yields the protein CASSYLTGYEQYF.

The J gene is TRBJ2-5, the V gene TRBV5-6; D is possibly TRBD2 (5 bases). Germline CDR1 reads SGHDT; CDR2 reads YYEEEE. V was trimmed by 2 bases and J by 7 bases, leaving 15 bases between them. The CDR3 totals 14 residues. In DNA, the CDR3 is TGTGCCAGCAGCTTTAATAGAGGGCGTCGGACCCAGTACTTC. Protein product: CASSFNRGRRTQYF.

The chain combines TRBV7-2 with TRBJ2-7, with 10 bases that match TRBD2. Germline CDR1 reads SGHTA; CDR2 reads FQGNSA. The CDR3 contains 15 residues. V shed 4 bases, J shed 2 bases, and the junction held 5 bases outside the gene matches. As DNA, the CDR3 is TGTGCCAGCAGCTCTAGCGGGAGTGGTCCCTACGAGCAGTACTTC. It encodes CASSSSGSGPYEQYF.

The chain uses TRBV7-9 and TRBJ1-5; no clear D. The germline V gene encodes CDR1 SEHNR and CDR2 FQNEAQ (reference sequence). V shed 1 base and J shed 0 bases, with 4 bases lying between them. The CDR3 sequence is 14 residues long. The CDR3 region is CASSLDSSNQPQHF. The CDR3 DNA follows: TGTGCCAGCAGCTTAGACAGTAGCAATCAGCCCCAGCATTTT.